This TCR beta chain originates from a study of Graves' ophthalmopathy and Graves' hyperthyroidism (dated by TCRdb to the late 2010s). Describing the broader study: Peripheral blood was collected before any treatment was given, at the time of initial diagnosis. To tell Graves' ophthalmopathy apart from Graves' hyperthyroidism, and to predict which patients would progress to ophthalmopathy, the study relied on TCR beta repertoire signatures. In total, 135 blood samples were TCR-sequenced: approximately 42 ophthalmopathy, under 80 hyperthyroidism and roughly 17 hyperthyroidism-to-ophthalmopathy patients. To explore V-J signatures distinguishing ophthalmopathy from hyperthyroidism, a discovery set of 100 or so patients (fewer than 45 ophthalmopathy, 57 stable hyperthyroidism) was enrolled. The independent validation cohort included under 20 hyperthyroidism patients plus 17 patients who later progressed from hyperthyroidism to ophthalmopathy. In more than five hyperthyroidism patients, the T-cell repertoires found in thyroid tissue were compared with those found in blood. Following sampling, methimazole starting at 30 mg daily was administered to hyperthyroidism patients, and high-dose intravenous methylprednisolone was administered to ophthalmopathy patients. For training and testing, the 100 or so patients in the discovery cohort were randomly divided in a 7:3 ratio.

This clonotype was picked up many times. This clone's antigen is unknown. Base qualities were left out, and no much larger clone turns up one base away. For repertoire sequencing, TCR beta CDR3 regions were amplified from RNA transcripts. The first round was an RT-PCR using HTBI primers with the Qiagen OneStep RT-PCR kit, and this first round was followed by a second-round multiplex PCR, then size selection and purification. The libraries underwent paired-end sequencing with 100 bp reads on an Illumina HiSeq2000. From the authors' description of their analysis: SOAPnuke was used for read processing, and reads with adapters, uncalled bases, a mean Phred below 15, or no exact constant-primer or identifier match were discarded. COPE v1.2.5 was used to merge the high-quality paired reads. Unique nucleotide sequences were defined as clonotypes and aligned to IMGT TRB V, D and J references using MiTCR v1.1. Analysis was restricted to V-J combinations with a frequency above 0.0001, which covered about 99% of repertoires. For each V-J combination, a TCR clonal expansion and chaos score was defined as the ratio of F50 clonal expansion to chaos observed in the TCRdist matrix. Welch's t-statistics and random forest were used to reduce the features to about a dozen V-J combinations, which were then used as input to a naive Bayes classifier. The Morisita-Horn index was used to measure how similar the thyroid and blood repertoires were. TCRdb applied fastp at Q25 and MiXCR to the public reads, then kept only in-frame beta chains. Identical CDR3 proteins give one entry, which carries the most common genes and DNA. The V and J calls follow TCRdb's processing rather than the paper's. A total of under 800,000 distinct CDR3 sequences appear in this sample, 22% of them only once. The ten largest clones capture about 6.6% of the sample.

General conclusions and limits of the study: In validation, the model predicted ophthalmopathy progression with more than 70% sensitivity and 72.22% specificity; some 13 predicted patients were CT-confirmed with GO in a median of approximately 6.2 months. Most of the expanded thyroid clonotypes with a frequency above 0.001 were also detected in blood, and it was suggested that the thyroid immune response may be reflected by blood repertoires. No statistical method was used to predetermine the sample size, and group allocation was not hidden from the investigators. Ophthalmopathy was separated from stable hyperthyroidism by the 13-signature model with 85% to 90% sensitivity and less than 82% specificity in cross-validation and with 80%/75% in the test set.

A patient counted as having stable hyperthyroidism if there was no progression to ophthalmopathy within 18 months of follow-up. Hyperthyroidism patients were newly diagnosed, were aged 18 to 65 years, and had a disease duration under 2 months. Patients were excluded if they had other autoimmune diseases, uncontrolled infections, pregnancy or lactation. Diagnosis was based on clinical symptoms, serum thyroxine, TRAb, thyroid ultrasound and orbital computed tomography. Ficoll-Paque density gradient centrifugation was used to isolate PBMCs from about 9.4 ml of fresh peripheral blood. Total RNA was extracted using Trizol reagent, and RNA quality was checked on an Agilent 2100 Bioanalyzer. Cut back by 4 bases and 8 bases, the V and J ends lie 14 bases apart. The CDR3 spans 13 residues, from the cysteine through the phenylalanine. The read is trimmed to its CDR3 DNA, 39 bases read in frame from base 1. Per the germline V gene, SGHTA is the CDR1 and FQGNSA is the CDR2.

This receptor was obtained from a woman younger than 30 with stable Graves' hyperthyroidism. Some clones in this sample may be carry-over from other donors' samples. Donor details come from another sample of the same person, matched by shared clones. The specimen was peripheral blood. The sequence joins TRBV7-2 to TRBJ1-2; tentative D gene TRBD1, with 6 bases matching. The DNA sequence follows: TGTGCCAGCAGCTCGCAAGCAGGGGACGGCTACACCTTC. Its protein product is CASSSQAGDGYTF.